This T cell receptor (beta chain) is from a study of blood T cell repertoires in COVID-19. Clones were sequenced by immunoSEQ multiplex PCR, and TCRdb holds only the in-frame ones, with some missing. The repertoire has about 130,000 clones, 75% to 90% of them found once; the top ten carry 4.3%. The CDR3 contains 17 residues. Trimming removed 0 bases at V and 4 bases at J, with 18 bases between. Per germline, CDR1 SEHNR and CDR2 FQNEAQ (reference sequence). The chain carries TRBV7-9 and TRBJ2-5; tentatively, D is TRBD1 (6 bases). The source is a human donor in a cohort sampled during active COVID-19. Sequencing input: peripheral blood. CDR3 region: CASSLALGGQQIETQYF. The CDR3, as DNA: TGTGCCAGCAGCTTAGCGCTCGGAGGACAGCAAATAGAGACCCAGTACTTC.